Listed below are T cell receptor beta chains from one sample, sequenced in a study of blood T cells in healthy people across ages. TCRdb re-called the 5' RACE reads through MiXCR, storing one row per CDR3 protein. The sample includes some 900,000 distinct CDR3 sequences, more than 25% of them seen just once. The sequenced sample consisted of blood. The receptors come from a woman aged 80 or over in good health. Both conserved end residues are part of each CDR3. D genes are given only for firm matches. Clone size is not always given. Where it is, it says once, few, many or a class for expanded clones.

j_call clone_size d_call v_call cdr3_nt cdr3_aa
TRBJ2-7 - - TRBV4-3 TGCGCCAGCAGCCAAGAGACGGGCCACCTATACGAGCAGTACTTC CASSQETGHLYEQYF
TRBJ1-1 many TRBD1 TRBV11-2 TGTGCCAGCAGCCCCTCGACAGGGGTGAGTTCCGAAGCTTTCTTT CASSPSTGVSSEAFF
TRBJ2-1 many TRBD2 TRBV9 TGTGCCAGCAGCGTAGGGGGGACTAGCGGAAATGAGCAGTTCTTC CASSVGGTSGNEQFF
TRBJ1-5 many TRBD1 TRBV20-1 TGCAGTGTTCAACAGGGGGCAGGCGGCAATCAGCCCCAGCATTTT CSVQQGAGGNQPQHF
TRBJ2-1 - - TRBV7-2 TGTGCCAGCAGCCCCCAGGTTAGTTCCTACAATGAGCAGTTCTTC CASSPQVSSYNEQFF
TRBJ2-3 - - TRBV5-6 TGTGCCAGCAGCGAAAACTCCCTGGGCACAGATACGCAGTATTTT CASSENSLGTDTQYF
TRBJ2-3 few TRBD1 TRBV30 TGTGCCTGGAGTCCCAGGGGGAATACGCAGTATTTT CAWSPRGNTQYF
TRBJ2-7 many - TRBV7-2 TGTGCCAGCAGCTTAGCTCAGTCCTACGAGCAGTACTTC CASSLAQSYEQYF
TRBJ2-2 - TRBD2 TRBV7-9 TGTGCCAGCAGCTTACGAGCGGGGGGGCCCGGGGAGCTGTTTTTT CASSLRAGGPGELFF
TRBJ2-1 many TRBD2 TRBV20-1 TGCAGTGCTAGAGACCGTACTAGCGGGGCTATGTATGAGCAGTTCTTC CSARDRTSGAMYEQFF
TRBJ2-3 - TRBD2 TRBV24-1 TGTGCCACCAGTGATTCCGGGGCCCGACTAGCGGGGGCCCTCACGAATACGCAGTATTTT CATSDSGARLAGALTNTQYF
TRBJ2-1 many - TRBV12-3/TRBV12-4 TGTGCCAGCAGTCCTCACACACCTGCAAACTACAATGAGCAGTTCTTC CASSPHTPANYNEQFF
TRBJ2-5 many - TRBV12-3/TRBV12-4 TGTGCCAGCAGCCGGGGACCGGTCCAAGAGACCCAGTACTTC CASSRGPVQETQYF
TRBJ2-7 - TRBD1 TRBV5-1 TGCGCCAGCAGCCAGACAGGGATGGAATCCTACGAGCAGTACTTC CASSQTGMESYEQYF
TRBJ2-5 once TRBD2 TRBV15 TGTGCCACCAGCAGAGCTGGGACTAGCGGACAAGAGACCCAGTACTTC CATSRAGTSGQETQYF
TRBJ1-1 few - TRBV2 TGTGCCAGCAGTGAAGCGTGGCAGGGCGGAGAAGCTTTCTTT CASSEAWQGGEAFF
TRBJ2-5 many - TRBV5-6 TGTGCCAGCAGTACGACAGGACGGGGGTGGGAGACCCAGTACTTC CASSTTGRGWETQYF
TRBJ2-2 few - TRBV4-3 TGCGCCAGCAGCCAAGCCCCTTCGCCCGGGGAGCGGTTTTTT CASSQAPSPGERFF
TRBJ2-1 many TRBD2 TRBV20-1 TGCAGTGCTAGACTAGCGGGGGCAGGTGAGCAGTTCTTC CSARLAGAGEQFF
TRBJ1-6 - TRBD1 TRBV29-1 TGCAGCGTTGGGGACAGGGGCAATCCACCCCTCCACTTT CSVGDRGNPPLHF
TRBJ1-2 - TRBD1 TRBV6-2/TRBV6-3 TGTGCCAGCAGTACACCCGGGACAGGGAAAGCTAACTATGGCTACACCTTC CASSTPGTGKANYGYTF
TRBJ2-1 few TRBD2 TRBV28 TGTGTCAGCAGTTCCGAGGGCGGGAGCTCCTACAATGAGCAGTTCTTC CVSSSEGGSSYNEQFF
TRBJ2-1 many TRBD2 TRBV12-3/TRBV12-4 TGTGCCAGCAGTTTTGCAGCGGGGGTAAGCAATGAGCAGTTCTTC CASSFAAGVSNEQFF
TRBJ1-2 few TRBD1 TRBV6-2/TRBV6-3 TGTGCCAGCAGTTTTCCTTCGACAGGGAGATATGGCTACACCTTC CASSFPSTGRYGYTF
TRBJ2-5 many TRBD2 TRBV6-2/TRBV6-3 TGTGCCAGCAGTTATCCGCTAGCGGGGGTCCAAGAGACCCAGTACTTC CASSYPLAGVQETQYF
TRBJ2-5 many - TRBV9 TGTGCCAGCAGCGCCGGGGGGCGGGTACTCAATGAGCAGTACTTC CASSAGGRVLNEQYF
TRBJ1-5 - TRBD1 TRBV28 TGTGCCAGCAGTTGGGGGGACAGGGGCAATCAGCCCCAGCATTTT CASSWGDRGNQPQHF
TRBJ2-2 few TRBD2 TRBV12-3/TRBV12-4 TGTGCCAGCACGAGCGGGGGGGCGACCGGGGAGCTGTTTTTT CASTSGGATGELFF
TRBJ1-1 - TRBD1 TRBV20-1 TGCAGTGCCGGGACAGGGAATGCTGAAGCTTTCTTT CSAGTGNAEAFF
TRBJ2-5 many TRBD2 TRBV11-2 TGTGCCAGCAGCTTAGAGGTAGCGGGGCTGGGGGAGACCCAGTACTTC CASSLEVAGLGETQYF
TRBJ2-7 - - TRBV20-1 TGCAGTGCTAGATCCGATACCTCCTACGAGCAGTACTTC CSARSDTSYEQYF
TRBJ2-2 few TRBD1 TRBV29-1 TGCAGCGTTGAATCCCCGTCACCGGGACAGGTTAACACCGGGGAGCTGTTTTTT CSVESPSPGQVNTGELFF
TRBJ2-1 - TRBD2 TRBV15 TGTGCCACCAGCAGATTAGCGGGGGGGCGCTACAATGAGCAGTTCTTC CATSRLAGGRYNEQFF
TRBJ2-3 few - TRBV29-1 TGCAGCGTTGATTCACCTCAAGGCACAGATACGCAGTATTTT CSVDSPQGTDTQYF
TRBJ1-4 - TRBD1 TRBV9 TGTGCCAGCAGCATAGCCGAGGGACAGTCTAATGAAAAACTGTTTTTT CASSIAEGQSNEKLFF
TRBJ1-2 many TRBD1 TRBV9 TGTGCCAGCAGCGGTTGGGACAGGGCGGGTTCGTTTGGCTACACCTTC CASSGWDRAGSFGYTF
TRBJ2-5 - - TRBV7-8 TGTGCCAGCAGCTTAACCTCGGTAAGACGGGGGAAGATATACAATGAGCAGTACTTC CASSLTSVRRGKIYNEQYF
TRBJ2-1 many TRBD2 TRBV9 TGTGCCAGCAGCGTAACTAGCGGGGCATCCAATGAGCAGTTCTTC CASSVTSGASNEQFF
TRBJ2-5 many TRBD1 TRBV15 TGTGCCACCAGCAAGGACAGGGATGTGGAGACCCAGTACTTC CATSKDRDVETQYF
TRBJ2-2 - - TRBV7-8 TGTGCCAGCAGTTACCGCAGGGGCTCAACCGGGGAGCTGTTTTTT CASSYRRGSTGELFF
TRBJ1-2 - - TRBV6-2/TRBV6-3 TGTGCCAGCAGGGGACATGGGTCACCTATCGCTAGTAACTATGGCTACACCTTC CASRGHGSPIASNYGYTF
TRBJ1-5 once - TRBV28 TGTGCCAGCAGTTCCGGACGGCAGGGGAATCAGCCCCAGCATTTT CASSSGRQGNQPQHF
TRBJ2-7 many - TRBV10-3 TGTGCCATCAGTGTCGGGGTATCTCATTACGAGCAGTACTTC CAISVGVSHYEQYF
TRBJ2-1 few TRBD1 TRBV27 TGTGCCGGCAGTTTATTATCACGGACAGGTGAGCAGTTCTTC CAGSLLSRTGEQFF
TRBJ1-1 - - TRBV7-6 TGTGCCAGCAGTTTCGTCGGGACGGCGGCCCTGTGGACTGAAGCTTTCTTT CASSFVGTAALWTEAFF
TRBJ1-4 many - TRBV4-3 TGCGCCAGCAGCCAAGATCTTGGAGGATCGGGACCAACTAATGAAAAACTGTTTTTT CASSQDLGGSGPTNEKLFF
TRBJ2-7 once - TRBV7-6 TGTGCCACCTCGTGGGGGGACTCCTACGAGCAGTACTTC CATSWGDSYEQYF
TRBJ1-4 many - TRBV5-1 TGCGCCAGCAGCTTTAATCCAGTTAATGAAAAACTGTTTTTT CASSFNPVNEKLFF
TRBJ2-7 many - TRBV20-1 TGCAGTGCTAGATGTATAGCGGAGCAGTACTTC CSARCIAEQYF
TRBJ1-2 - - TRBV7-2 TGTGCCAGCAGCTTAGTTTCCGACGGCTCATATGGCTACACCTTC CASSLVSDGSYGYTF
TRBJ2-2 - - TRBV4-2 TGTGCCAGCAGCCAGCCCCTGGGACACCGTCTGAACACCGGGGAGCTGCTTTTT CASSQPLGHRLNTGELLF
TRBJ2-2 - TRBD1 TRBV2 TGTGCCAGCAGTGAGTGGGACAGGGCGGATACCGGGGAGCTGTTTTTT CASSEWDRADTGELFF
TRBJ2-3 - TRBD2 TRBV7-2 TGTGCCAGCAGCTTAGTAGTTCTAGCGGGGAATCAAGATACGCAGTATTTT CASSLVVLAGNQDTQYF
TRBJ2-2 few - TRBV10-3 TGTGCCATCAGGGGGACGATATCGAACACCGGGGAGCTGTTTTTT CAIRGTISNTGELFF
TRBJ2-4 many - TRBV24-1 TGTGCCACCAGTGGGGGGGGACAGGAGTCAAACATTCAGTACTTC CATSGGGQESNIQYF
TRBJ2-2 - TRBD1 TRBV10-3 TGTGCCAACCGGGACAGGTCCACCGGGGAGCTGTTTTTT CANRDRSTGELFF
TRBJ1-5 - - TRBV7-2 TGTGCCAGCAGCTTACGGGTCGGAAGCAATCAGCCCCAGCATTTT CASSLRVGSNQPQHF